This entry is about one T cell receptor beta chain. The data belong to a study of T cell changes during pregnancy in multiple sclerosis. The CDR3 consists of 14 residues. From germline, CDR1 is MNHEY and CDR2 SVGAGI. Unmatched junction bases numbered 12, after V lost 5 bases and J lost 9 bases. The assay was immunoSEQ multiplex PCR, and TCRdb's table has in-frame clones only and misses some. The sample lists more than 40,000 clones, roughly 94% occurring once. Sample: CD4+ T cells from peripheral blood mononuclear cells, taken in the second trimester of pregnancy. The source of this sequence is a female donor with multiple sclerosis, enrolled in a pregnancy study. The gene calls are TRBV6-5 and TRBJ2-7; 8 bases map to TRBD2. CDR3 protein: CASSNLDGGDGQYF. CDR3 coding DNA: TGTGCCAGCAGTAACCTTGACGGGGGGGACGGGCAGTACTTC.